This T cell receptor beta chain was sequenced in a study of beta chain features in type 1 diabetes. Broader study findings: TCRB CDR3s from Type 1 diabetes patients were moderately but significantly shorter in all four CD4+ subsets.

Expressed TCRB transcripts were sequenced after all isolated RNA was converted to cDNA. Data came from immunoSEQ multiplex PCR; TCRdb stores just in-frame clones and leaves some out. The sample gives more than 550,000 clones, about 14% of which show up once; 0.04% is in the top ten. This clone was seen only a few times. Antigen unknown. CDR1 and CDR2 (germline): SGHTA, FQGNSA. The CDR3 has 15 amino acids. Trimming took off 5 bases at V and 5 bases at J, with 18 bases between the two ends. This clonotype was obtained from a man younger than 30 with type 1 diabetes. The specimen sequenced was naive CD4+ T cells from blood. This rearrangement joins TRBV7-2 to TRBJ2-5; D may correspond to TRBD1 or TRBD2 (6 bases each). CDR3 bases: TGTGCCAGCAGCACCTACAGGGAGCGGGTGGAGACCCAGTACTTC. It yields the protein CASSTYRERVETQYF.